A single sample gave rise to the 32 T cell receptor beta chains below, sequenced in a study of radiotherapy plus CTLA-4 blockade in lung cancer. Only in-frame clones appear in the TCRdb table, and some are missing; sequencing was by immunoSEQ multiplex PCR. Found here are more than 90,000 clones, around 83% of them singletons; the top ten hold under 30%. The specimen was peripheral blood, collected from a patient treated with radiotherapy plus ipilimumab. The receptor set was obtained from a human donor with non-small cell lung cancer that progressed on radiotherapy plus ipilimumab.

The rearrangement uses TRBV10-3 and TRBJ2-6; the D is unclear. Germline loops: CDR1 ENHRY, CDR2 SYGVKD. The length of the CDR3 is 15 residues. Trimming left V 6 bases short and J 0 bases short, with 9 bases between. DNA of the CDR3: TGTGCCATCAGAAACAGCGACTCTGGGGCCAACGTCCTGACTTTC. Residues: CAIRNSDSGANVLTF.

V and J are TRBV4-2 and TRBJ1-1, with D possibly TRBD1 on 5 matching bases. Trimming stripped 1 base from V and 1 base from J, with 16 bases between. Germline assignment: CDR1 LGHNA and CDR2 YNFKEQ. CDR3 length: 17 amino acids. CDR3 sequence reads: CASSQAVWTNENTEAFF. DNA for the CDR3: TGTGCCAGCAGCCAAGCGGTCTGGACAAACGAGAACACTGAAGCTTTCTTT.

The J gene is TRBJ2-1, the V gene TRBV6-6; maybe TRBD1 (6 bases). In germline, CDR1 is MNHNY, CDR2 SVGAGI (reference sequence). V lost 6 bases, J lost 1 base, and 13 bases lay in between. The CDR3 totals 15 residues. The chain's CDR3 is CASRRNRESYNEQFF. The DNA for the CDR3 is TGTGCCAGCAGGCGGAACAGGGAGTCCTACAATGAGCAGTTCTTC.

V is TRBV29-1 and J is TRBJ2-7; perhaps TRBD2 as D (7 bases). Between the trimmed V and J ends, which lost 5 bases and 3 bases, there was a span of 17 bases. The CDR3 extends over 14 amino acids. Germline-derived CDR1 and CDR2 are SQVTM and ANQGSEA. Here the CDR3 reads CSVQVGGGLYEQYF. The DNA for the CDR3 is TGCAGCGTTCAAGTTGGGGGGGGGCTCTACGAGCAGTACTTC.

The chain carries TRBV28 and TRBJ2-2, with 10 bases identical to TRBD2. This CDR3 is 15 amino acids long. V shed 3 bases, J shed 3 bases, and the junction held 1 base outside the gene matches. Germline CDR1 reads MDHEN; CDR2 reads SYDVKM. CDR3 protein: CASSFLAGDTGELFF. The CDR3 DNA is TGTGCCAGCAGTTTTCTAGCGGGGGACACCGGGGAGCTGTTTTTT.

The genes are TRBV2 and TRBJ1-2; no clear D. Trimming pared 4 bases from V and 3 bases from J, leaving 12 bases between. Germline CDR1 and CDR2: SNHLY and FYNNEI. CDR3 size: 14 residues. In DNA, the CDR3 is TGTGCCAGCAGTGTACGGATGCGAGACTATGGCTACACCTTC. It translates to CASSVRMRDYGYTF.

This chain connects TRBV2 to TRBJ1-2; the D is unclear. This CDR3 has 12 residues. Trimming cost V 5 bases and J 5 bases, with 9 bases left between them. CDR1 is SNHLY and CDR2 is FYNNEI in the germline V gene. CDR3 DNA: TGTGCCAGCAGTTCAAGGGAGTATGGCTACACCTTC. This codes for CASSSREYGYTF.

This clone was counted a single time. V usage is TRBV9 and J usage is TRBJ1-2; D call uncertain. This CDR3 contains 13 residues. CDR1 and CDR2 (germline): SGDLS, YYNGEE. V was pared by 0 bases and J by 2 bases, with 5 bases between. CDR3 residues: CASSVDRNYGYTF. The CDR3 DNA reads as TGTGCCAGCAGCGTAGACAGAAACTATGGCTACACCTTC.

This clone was detected once. The gene calls are TRBV5-4 and TRBJ1-1, with 7 positions matching TRBD1. The CDR3 contains 15 residues. In germline, CDR1 is SGHNT, CDR2 YYREEE (reference sequence). J lost 3 bases, V lost 5 bases, and 10 bases had no gene match. CDR3 residues: CASREEGALDTEAFF. CDR3 coding DNA: TGTGCCAGCAGGGAAGAGGGGGCGTTGGACACTGAAGCTTTCTTT.

The chain carries TRBV29-1 and TRBJ2-1; the D is unclear. The V gene's germline CDR1 is SQVTM and CDR2 ANQGSEA. The CDR3 spans 12 residues. V gave up 0 bases and J gave up 5 bases, with 5 bases separating them. CDR3 DNA sequence: TGCAGCGTTGAAGATAGGGACAATGAGCAGTTCTTC. This encodes CSVEDRDNEQFF.

The chain joins TRBV2 to TRBJ2-5; TRBD2 agrees at 10 bases. CDR1 SNHLY and CDR2 FYNNEI come from the germline V gene. CDR3 length equals 16 residues. The junction had 11 bases not matched to a gene; V was cut back by 5 bases and J by 5 bases. The CDR3 nucleotides read TGTGCCAGCAGTACCCCCGTAGCGGGAGGTTTCGAGACCCAGTACTTC. This translates into CASSTPVAGGFETQYF.

V and J are TRBV2 and TRBJ1-5; D call uncertain. The germline CDR1 and CDR2 sequences are SNHLY and FYNNEI. The CDR3 has 11 amino acids. V was shortened by 4 bases and J by 11 bases, with 9 bases between the two germline ends. The CDR3 spells CASSARETQHF. CDR3 nucleotides: TGTGCCAGCAGTGCAAGGGAGACCCAGCATTTT.

The chain links TRBV5-1 to TRBJ2-5, with D hard to call. Trimming removed 1 base from V and 4 bases from J, with 14 bases in between. Looked up from germline, CDR1 is SGHRS and CDR2 is YFSETQ. The CDR3 is 15 amino acids. The CDR3 DNA reads as TGCGCCAGCAGCTTGTTAATGAACTCTGGAGAGACCCAGTACTTC. Translating it yields CASSLLMNSGETQYF.

The chain uses TRBV9 and TRBJ2-2, with TRBD2 matching over 12 bases. Germline-derived CDR1 and CDR2 are SGDLS and YYNGEE. V trimming: 2 bases; J trimming: 6 bases; junction bases outside the gene matches: 11. This CDR3 spans 18 amino acids. CDR3 nucleotide sequence: TGTGCCAGCAGCGTCCTAGCGGGAGGGTTAACGGGATCCGGGGAGCTGTTTTTT. Encoded protein: CASSVLAGGLTGSGELFF.

The chain joins TRBV7-8 to TRBJ1-2; possible D gene TRBD1, 6 bases. The V end lost 3 bases, the J end lost 0 bases, and 11 bases lay between the germline ends. Germline CDR1 and CDR2: SGHVS and FQNEAQ. The CDR3 is made up of 15 amino acids. The CDR3 DNA follows: TGTGCCAGCAGCTTTGTAGAGGGGGCTAACTATGGCTACACCTTC. Encoded protein: CASSFVEGANYGYTF. The full variable domain, its missing parts supplied by reference TRBV7-8 and TRBJ1-2, is GAGVSQSPRYKVAKRGQDVALRCDPISGHVSLFWYQQALGQGPEFLTYFQNEAQLDKSGLPSDRFFAERPEGSVSTLKIQRTQQEDSAVYLCASSFVEGANYGYTFGSGTRLTVV.

J is TRBJ2-3 and V is TRBV9; D ambiguous. Germline lookup yields CDR1 SGDLS and CDR2 YYNGEE. The CDR3 runs to 15 residues. The germline V and J ends were trimmed by 4 bases and 3 bases, with 15 bases remaining between them. CDR3 in amino acids: CASSPLRIGTDTQYF. CDR3 DNA: TGTGCCAGCAGCCCTCTCAGGATCGGGACAGATACGCAGTATTTT. Full variable domain (remainder filled in from reference TRBV9 and TRBJ2-3): DSGVTQTPKHLITATGQRVTLRCSPRSGDLSVYWYQQSLDQGLQFLIQYYNGEERAKGNILERFSAQQFPDLHSELNLSSLELGDSALYFCASSPLRIGTDTQYFGPGTRLTVL.

This clone was detected only once. The chain joins TRBV5-6 to TRBJ1-1; D gene uncertain. With 0 bases removed from V and 5 bases from J, the gap between germline ends came to 5 bases. This CDR3 comprises 12 residues. Germline lookup yields CDR1 SGHDT and CDR2 YYEEEE. CDR3 sequence (DNA): TGTGCCAGCAGCTTGGAAAGGACTGAAGCTTTCTTT. It is translated as CASSLERTEAFF. Looking up the rest from reference TRBV5-6 and TRBJ1-1 gives the full variable domain: DAGVTQSPTHLIKTRGQQVTLRCSPKSGHDTVSWYQQALGQGPQFIFQYYEEEERQRGNFPDRFSGHQFPNYSSELNVNALLLGDSALYLCASSLERTEAFFGQGTRLTVV.

This chain links TRBV28 with TRBJ2-7, with 7 bases aligning to TRBD1. The V and J ends lost 7 bases and 2 bases, in that order; junction bases with no gene match: 8. Germline-derived CDR1 and CDR2 are MDHEN and SYDVKM. The CDR3 is 14 residues long. The chain's CDR3 is CASTPGQVPYEQYF. The CDR3 DNA follows: TGTGCCAGCACCCCTGGACAGGTACCCTACGAGCAGTACTTC.

V gene TRBV6-5 combines with J gene TRBJ2-6; D not certain. The CDR3 sequence is 16 residues long. Trimming shortened V by 3 bases and J by 0 bases, and 9 bases separated the two germline ends. CDR1 is MNHEY, CDR2 SVGAGI, per germline. Here the CDR3 DNA reads TGTGCCAGCAGTTATTTTGTCGGCTCTGGGGCCAACGTCCTGACTTTC. Protein product: CASSYFVGSGANVLTF.

CDR3 loop: CASSSIQGGNQPQHF. CDR3 bases: TGTGCCAGCAGTTCCATACAGGGGGGCAATCAGCCCCAGCATTTT. V and J are TRBV28 and TRBJ1-5, with TRBD1 matching 8 bases. The CDR3 length is 15 residues. Looked up from germline, CDR1 is MDHEN and CDR2 is SYDVKM. The V gene end was trimmed by 4 bases and the J gene end by 2 bases; junction bases not matched to a gene: 4.

The V call is TRBV6-5, the J call TRBJ1-3, with TRBD1 matching over 8 bases. The CDR3 spans 15 residues. Germline loops: CDR1 MNHEY, CDR2 SVGAGI. V shed 8 bases, J shed 1 base, and the junction held 7 bases outside the gene matches. The CDR3 reads CASRGDRTSGNTIYF. The CDR3, as DNA: TGTGCCAGCCGAGGGGACAGGACTTCTGGAAACACCATATATTTT.

The gene calls are TRBV13 and TRBJ1-4; 7 bases are shared with TRBD1. Per the germline V gene, CDR1 is PRHDT and CDR2 is FYEKMQ (reference sequence). Trimming at V came to 4 bases and at J to 3 bases, leaving 8 bases not matched to a gene. CDR3 length equals 16 residues. The CDR3 DNA reads as TGTGCCAGCAGCTCAGACAGGGCCGTTCCTAATGAAAAACTGTTTTTT. Amino acid sequence: CASSSDRAVPNEKLFF.

The chain carries TRBV5-4 and TRBJ2-5; possibly TRBD1 for D (6 bases). CDR1 and CDR2 from the germline V gene are SGHNT and YYREEE (reference sequence). The V gene lost 2 bases and the J gene lost 4 bases, with 9 bases spanning the gap. CDR3 length: 13 residues. The CDR3 sequence is CASSFQGRETQYF. The CDR3 region has the DNA TGTGCCAGCAGCTTTCAGGGGCGAGAGACCCAGTACTTC.

V and J are TRBV28 and TRBJ1-4, with D perhaps matching TRBD1 (5 bases). V lost 3 bases, J lost 7 bases, and 9 bases lay in between. This CDR3 comprises 13 residues. Per germline, CDR1 MDHEN and CDR2 SYDVKM. CDR3 region: CASSLGVTEKLFF. In nucleotides, the CDR3 is TGTGCCAGCAGTTTGGGGGTTACTGAAAAACTGTTTTTT. The variable domain in full, with the rest retrieved from reference TRBV28 and TRBJ1-4, is DVKVTQSSRYLVKRTGEKVFLECVQDMDHENMFWYRQDPGLGLRLIYFSYDVKMKEKGDIPEGYSVSREKKERFSLILESASTNQTSMYLCASSLGVTEKLFFGSGTQLSVL.

CDR3 in DNA: TGCGCCAGCAGCCAAGGACAGGGGCTTGGCTCAGATACGCAGTATTTT. Translating it yields CASSQGQGLGSDTQYF. The chain is built from TRBV4-1 and TRBJ2-3; 8 bases are a match to TRBD1. Germline CDR1 is MGHRA and CDR2 is YSYEKL. This CDR3 comprises 16 residues. V lost 1 base, J lost 4 bases, and 7 bases stayed unmatched.

V usage is TRBV5-1 and J usage is TRBJ1-2; tentative D call: TRBD1 (5 bases). V lost 4 bases, J lost 1 base, and 14 bases lay in between. This CDR3 spans 15 amino acids. Germline V lookup: CDR1 SGHRS, CDR2 YFSETQ. CDR3 in amino acids: CASSTLGTDNYGYTF. Written as DNA, the CDR3 is TGCGCCAGCAGCACCCTCGGGACGGATAACTATGGCTACACCTTC. Drawing the rest from reference TRBV5-1 and TRBJ1-2, the complete variable domain is KAGVTQTPRYLIKTRGQQVTLSCSPISGHRSVSWYQQTPGQGLQFLFEYFSETQRNKGNFPGRFSGRQFSNSRSEMNVSTLELGDSALYLCASSTLGTDNYGYTFGSGTRLTVV.

This chain connects TRBV7-9 to TRBJ2-7, with TRBD2 identical over 14 bases. The CDR3 is made up of 14 amino acids. V trimming: 4 bases; J trimming: 5 bases; junction bases outside the gene matches: 1. CDR1 and CDR2 (germline): SEHNR, FQNEAQ (reference sequence). Here the CDR3 reads CASSSGLAGDEQYF. In DNA form, the CDR3 reads TGTGCCAGCAGCTCGGGACTAGCGGGAGACGAGCAGTACTTC.

The V and J genes are TRBV21-1 and TRBJ2-7; the table names TRBD2, a call not compared with the DNA. TRBV21-1 is labeled a pseudogene. The CDR3 runs 14 residues. DNA of the CDR3: TGTGCCAGCAGCGATACTAGCGGGAGTGGCGAGCAGTACTTC. Its protein product is CASSDTSGSGEQYF.

The chain employs TRBV10-3 and TRBJ1-1; a weak D match, TRBD1 (6 bases). Looked up from germline, CDR1 is ENHRY and CDR2 is SYGVKD. The CDR3 runs to 13 residues. V was cut by 11 bases and J by 0 bases, with 13 bases left in between. The CDR3 coding sequence is TGTGCCTCCCAGGAGGGGGTGAACACTGAAGCTTTCTTT. Encoded protein: CASQEGVNTEAFF.

Only one count was recorded for this clone. The chain recombines TRBV25-1 with TRBJ1-1; the D is unclear. Germline lookup yields CDR1 MGHDK and CDR2 SYGVNS. The CDR3 loop spans 13 amino acids. With 4 bases removed from V and 4 bases from J, the gap between germline ends came to 10 bases. The CDR3 loop is CASSGRVSTEAFF. DNA of the CDR3: TGTGCCAGCAGTGGTAGGGTAAGCACTGAAGCTTTCTTT.

The rearrangement links TRBV5-4 to TRBJ2-7, with D perhaps TRBD2 (7 bases). V dropped 0 bases and J dropped 6 bases, with 13 bases sitting between them. Per the germline V gene, CDR1 is SGHNT and CDR2 is YYREEE (reference sequence). This CDR3 has 14 residues. The CDR3 DNA follows: TGTGCCAGCAGCTTGGTGGGGGGGCAGGCCGAGCAGTACTTC. This gives the protein CASSLVGGQAEQYF.

The chain employs TRBV10-2 and TRBJ2-1; no firm D call. Trimming removed 5 bases from V and 7 bases from J, with 9 bases in between. Germline-derived CDR1 and CDR2 are WSHSY and SAAADI. The CDR3 spans 12 residues. CDR3 bases: TGCGCCAGCAGTCGTTTGAGGAATGAGCAGTTCTTC. Translating it yields CASSRLRNEQFF.